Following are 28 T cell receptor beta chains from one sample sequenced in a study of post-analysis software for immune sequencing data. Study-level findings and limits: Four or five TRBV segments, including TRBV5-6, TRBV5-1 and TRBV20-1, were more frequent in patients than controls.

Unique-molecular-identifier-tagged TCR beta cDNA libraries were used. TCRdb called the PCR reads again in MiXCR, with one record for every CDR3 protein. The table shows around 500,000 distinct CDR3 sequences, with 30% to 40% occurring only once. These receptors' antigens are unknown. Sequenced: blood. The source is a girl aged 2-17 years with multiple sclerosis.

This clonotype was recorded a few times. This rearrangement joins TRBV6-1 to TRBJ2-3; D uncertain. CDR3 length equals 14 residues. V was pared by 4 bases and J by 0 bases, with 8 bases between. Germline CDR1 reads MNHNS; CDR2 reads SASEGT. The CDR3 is CASSVSLSTDTQYF. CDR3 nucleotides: TGTGCCAGCAGTGTAAGTCTTAGCACAGATACGCAGTATTTT.

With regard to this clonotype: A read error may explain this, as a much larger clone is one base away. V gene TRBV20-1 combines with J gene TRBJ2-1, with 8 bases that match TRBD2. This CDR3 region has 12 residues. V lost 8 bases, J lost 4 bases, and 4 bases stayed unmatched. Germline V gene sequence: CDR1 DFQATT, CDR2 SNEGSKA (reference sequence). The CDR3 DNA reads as TGCAGTACTCGGGGGGGGTACAATGAGCAGTTCTTC. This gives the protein CSTRGGYNEQFF.

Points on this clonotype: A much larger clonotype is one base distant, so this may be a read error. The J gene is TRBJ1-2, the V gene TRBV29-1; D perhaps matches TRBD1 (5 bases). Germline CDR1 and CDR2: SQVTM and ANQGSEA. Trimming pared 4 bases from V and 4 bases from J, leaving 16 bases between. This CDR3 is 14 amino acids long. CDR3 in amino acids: CSVAPGQGGYGYTF. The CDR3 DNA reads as TGCAGCGTTGCCCCAGGGCAGGGTGGCTATGGCTACACCTTC.

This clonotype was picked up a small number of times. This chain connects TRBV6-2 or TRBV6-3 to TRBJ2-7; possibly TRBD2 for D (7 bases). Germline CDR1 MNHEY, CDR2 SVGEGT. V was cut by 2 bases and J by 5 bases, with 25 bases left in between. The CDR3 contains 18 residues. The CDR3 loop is CASSYVSLGRRGLDEQYF. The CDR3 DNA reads TGTGCCAGCAGTTACGTTTCCTTGGGCAGGCGGGGGCTCGACGAGCAGTACTTC.

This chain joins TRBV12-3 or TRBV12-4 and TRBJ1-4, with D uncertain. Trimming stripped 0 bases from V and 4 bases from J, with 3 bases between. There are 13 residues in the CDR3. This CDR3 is CASSLASNEKLFF. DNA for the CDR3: TGTGCCAGCAGTTTAGCCAGTAATGAAAAACTGTTTTTT.

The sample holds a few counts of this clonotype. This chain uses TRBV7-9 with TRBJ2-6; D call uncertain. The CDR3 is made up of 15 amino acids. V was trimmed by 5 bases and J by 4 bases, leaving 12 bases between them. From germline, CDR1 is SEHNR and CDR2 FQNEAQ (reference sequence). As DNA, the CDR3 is TGTGCCAGCAGCATAGAGGTGGCCGGGGCCAACGTCCTGACTTTC. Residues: CASSIEVAGANVLTF.

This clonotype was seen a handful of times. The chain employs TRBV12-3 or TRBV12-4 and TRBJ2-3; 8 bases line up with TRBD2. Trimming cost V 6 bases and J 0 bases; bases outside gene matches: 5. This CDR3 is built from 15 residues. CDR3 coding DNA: TGTGCCAGCAGCCCAACTAGCGGCAGCACAGATACGCAGTATTTT. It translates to CASSPTSGSTDTQYF.

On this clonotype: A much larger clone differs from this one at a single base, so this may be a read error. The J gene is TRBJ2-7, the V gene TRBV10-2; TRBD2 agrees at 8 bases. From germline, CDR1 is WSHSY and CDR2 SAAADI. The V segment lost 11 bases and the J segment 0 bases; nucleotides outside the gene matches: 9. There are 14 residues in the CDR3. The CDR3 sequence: CAAESGGSSYEQYF. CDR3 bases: TGCGCCGCCGAAAGCGGGGGAAGCTCCTACGAGCAGTACTTC.

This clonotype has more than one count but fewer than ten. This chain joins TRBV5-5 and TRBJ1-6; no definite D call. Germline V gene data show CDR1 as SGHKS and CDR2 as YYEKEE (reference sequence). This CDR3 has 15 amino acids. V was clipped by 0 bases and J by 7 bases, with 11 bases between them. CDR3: CASSLELGLNSPLHF. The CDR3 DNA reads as TGTGCCAGCAGCTTGGAGCTGGGGTTGAATTCACCCCTCCACTTT.

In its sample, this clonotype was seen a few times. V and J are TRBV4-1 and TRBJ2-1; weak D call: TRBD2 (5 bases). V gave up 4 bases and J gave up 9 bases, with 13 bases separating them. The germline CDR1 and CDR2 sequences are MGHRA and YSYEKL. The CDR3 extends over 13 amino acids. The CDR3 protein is CASSPYGDVEQFF. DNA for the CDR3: TGCGCCAGCAGCCCTTACGGGGATGTTGAGCAGTTCTTC.

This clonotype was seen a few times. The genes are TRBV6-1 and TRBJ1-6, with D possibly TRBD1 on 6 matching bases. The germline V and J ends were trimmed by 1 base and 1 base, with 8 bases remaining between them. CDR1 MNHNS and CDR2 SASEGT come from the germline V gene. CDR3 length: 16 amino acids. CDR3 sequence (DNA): TGTGCCAGCAGTGAAGTAACAGGGTCCTATAATTCACCCCTCCACTTT. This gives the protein CASSEVTGSYNSPLHF.

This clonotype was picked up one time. CDR3 protein: CSAVGGAGRTQYF. The CDR3 region has the DNA TGCAGTGCAGTGGGGGGGGCAGGCAGGACCCAGTACTTC. This chain connects TRBV20-1 to TRBJ2-5, with D possibly being TRBD2 (7 bases). Per germline, CDR1 DFQATT and CDR2 SNEGSKA (reference sequence). The germline V and J ends were trimmed by 6 bases and 7 bases, with 18 bases remaining between them. The CDR3 is 13 residues long.

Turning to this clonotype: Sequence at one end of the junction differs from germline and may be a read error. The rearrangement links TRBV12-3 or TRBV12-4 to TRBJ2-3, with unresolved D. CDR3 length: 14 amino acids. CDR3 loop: CASSPMGRADAQYF. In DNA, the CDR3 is TGTGCCAGCAGCCCGATGGGTAGGGCAGATGCGCAGTATTTT.

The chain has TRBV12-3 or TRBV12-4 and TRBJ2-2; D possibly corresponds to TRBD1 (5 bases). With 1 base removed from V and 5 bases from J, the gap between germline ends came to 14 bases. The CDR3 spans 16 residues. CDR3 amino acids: CASSLVQGAGTGELFF. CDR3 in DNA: TGTGCCAGCAGTTTAGTACAAGGGGCAGGAACCGGGGAGCTGTTTTTT.

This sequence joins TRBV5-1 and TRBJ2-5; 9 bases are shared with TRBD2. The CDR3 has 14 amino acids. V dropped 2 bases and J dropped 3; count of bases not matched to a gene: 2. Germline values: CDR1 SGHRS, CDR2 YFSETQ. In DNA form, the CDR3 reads TGCGCCAGCAGCTTCGCTAGCGGGGAAGAGACCCAGTACTTC. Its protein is CASSFASGEETQYF.

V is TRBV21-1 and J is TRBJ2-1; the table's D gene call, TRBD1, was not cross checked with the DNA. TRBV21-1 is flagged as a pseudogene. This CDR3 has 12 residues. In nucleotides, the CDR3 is TGTGCCAGCAGCCGGGGTCGCCATGAGCAGTTCTTC. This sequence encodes CASSRGRHEQFF.

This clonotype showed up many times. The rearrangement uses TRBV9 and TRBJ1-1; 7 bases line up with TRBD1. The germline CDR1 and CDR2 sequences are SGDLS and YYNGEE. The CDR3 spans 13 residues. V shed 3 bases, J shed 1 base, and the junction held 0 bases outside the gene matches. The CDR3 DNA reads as TGTGCCAGCAGCGGACAGGGGAACACTGAAGCTTTCTTT. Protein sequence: CASSGQGNTEAFF.

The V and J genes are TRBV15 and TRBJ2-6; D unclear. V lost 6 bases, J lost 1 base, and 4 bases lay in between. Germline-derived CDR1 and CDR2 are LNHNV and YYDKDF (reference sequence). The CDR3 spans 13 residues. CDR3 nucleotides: TGTGCCACCAGGGAGTCTGGGGCCAACGTCCTGACTTTC. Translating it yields CATRESGANVLTF.

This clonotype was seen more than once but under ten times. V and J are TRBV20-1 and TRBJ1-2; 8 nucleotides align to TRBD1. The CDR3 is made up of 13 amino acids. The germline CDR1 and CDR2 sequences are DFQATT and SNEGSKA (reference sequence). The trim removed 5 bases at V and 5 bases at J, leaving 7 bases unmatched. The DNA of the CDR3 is TGCAGTGCTCCCCGGACAGGGAGGTATGGCTACACCTTC. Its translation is CSAPRTGRYGYTF.

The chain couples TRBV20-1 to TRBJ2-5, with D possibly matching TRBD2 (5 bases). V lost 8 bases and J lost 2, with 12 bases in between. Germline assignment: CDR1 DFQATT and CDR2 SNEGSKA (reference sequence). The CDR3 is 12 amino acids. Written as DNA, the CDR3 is TGCAGTATTAATAGAGGGCAAGAGACCCAGTACTTC. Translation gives CSINRGQETQYF.

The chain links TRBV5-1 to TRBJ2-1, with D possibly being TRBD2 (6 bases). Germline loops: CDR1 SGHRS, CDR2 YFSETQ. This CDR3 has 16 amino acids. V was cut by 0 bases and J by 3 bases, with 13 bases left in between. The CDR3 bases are TGCGCCAGCAGCTTGGGGGGGGTACCCATCTACAATGAGCAGTTCTTC. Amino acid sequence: CASSLGGVPIYNEQFF.

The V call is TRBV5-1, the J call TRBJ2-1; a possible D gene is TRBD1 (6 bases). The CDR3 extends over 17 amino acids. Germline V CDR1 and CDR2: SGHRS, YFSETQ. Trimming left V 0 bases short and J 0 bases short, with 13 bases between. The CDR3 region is CASSLVTGLYSYNEQFF. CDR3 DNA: TGCGCCAGCAGCTTGGTTACAGGGCTATACTCCTACAATGAGCAGTTCTTC.

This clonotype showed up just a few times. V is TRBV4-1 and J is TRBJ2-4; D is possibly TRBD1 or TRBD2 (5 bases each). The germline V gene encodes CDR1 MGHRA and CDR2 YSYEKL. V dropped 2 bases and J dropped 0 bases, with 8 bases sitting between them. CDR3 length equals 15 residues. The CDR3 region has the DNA TGCGCCAGCAGCCAATACGGGACAGCCAAAAACATTCAGTACTTC. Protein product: CASSQYGTAKNIQYF.

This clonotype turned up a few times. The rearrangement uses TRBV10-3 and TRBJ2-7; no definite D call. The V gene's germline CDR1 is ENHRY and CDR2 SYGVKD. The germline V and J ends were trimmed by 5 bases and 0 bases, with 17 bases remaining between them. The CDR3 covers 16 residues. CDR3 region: CAISPSGGAASYEQYF. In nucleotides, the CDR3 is TGTGCCATCAGTCCCTCCGGCGGAGCTGCCTCCTACGAGCAGTACTTC.

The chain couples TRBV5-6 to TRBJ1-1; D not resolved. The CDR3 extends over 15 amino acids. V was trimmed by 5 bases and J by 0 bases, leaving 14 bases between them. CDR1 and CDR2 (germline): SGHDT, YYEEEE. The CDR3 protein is CASREWVAMNTEAFF. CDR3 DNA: TGTGCCAGCAGGGAGTGGGTAGCGATGAACACTGAAGCTTTCTTT.

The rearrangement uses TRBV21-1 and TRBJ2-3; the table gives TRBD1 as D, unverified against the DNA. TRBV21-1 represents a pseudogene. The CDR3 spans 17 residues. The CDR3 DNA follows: TGTGCCAGCAGCAAGAAACAGGGACCTACGAGCACAGATACGCAGTATTTT. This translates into CASSKKQGPTSTDTQYF.

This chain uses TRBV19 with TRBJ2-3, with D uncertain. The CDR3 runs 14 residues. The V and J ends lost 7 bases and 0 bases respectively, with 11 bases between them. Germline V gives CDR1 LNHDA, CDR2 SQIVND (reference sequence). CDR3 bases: TGTGCCAGTAATTTGGGTTCTAGCACAGATACGCAGTATTTT. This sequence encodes CASNLGSSTDTQYF.

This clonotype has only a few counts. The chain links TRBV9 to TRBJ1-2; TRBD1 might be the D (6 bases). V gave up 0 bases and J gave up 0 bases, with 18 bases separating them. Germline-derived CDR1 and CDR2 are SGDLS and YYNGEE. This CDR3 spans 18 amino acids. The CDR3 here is CASSVELKAGVTNYGYTF. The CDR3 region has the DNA TGTGCCAGCAGCGTAGAGCTCAAAGCAGGGGTTACTAACTATGGCTACACCTTC. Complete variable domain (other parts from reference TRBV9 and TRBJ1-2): DSGVTQTPKHLITATGQRVTLRCSPRSGDLSVYWYQQSLDQGLQFLIQYYNGEERAKGNILERFSAQQFPDLHSELNLSSLELGDSALYFCASSVELKAGVTNYGYTFGSGTRLTVV.